The 25 T cell receptor beta chains given below trace back to one sample, sequenced in a study of T cell repertoires in cytomegalovirus infection. TCRdb ran MiXCR on the reads and lists one entry per CDR3 protein. Among more than 300,000 distinct CDR3 sequences, 34% were seen once, and the ten largest hold approximately 15%. These TCRs are of unknown antigen specificity. The sequencing used cultured PBMCs, collected from culture after CMV antigen stimulation. The receptor source for this set is a human donor in good health (CMV status not recorded). Some clones in this sample may be carry-over from other donors' samples.

There are a few counts of this clonotype. The chain joins TRBV7-2 to TRBJ2-7; tentatively, D is TRBD1 or TRBD2 (5 bases each). CDR1 is SGHTA, CDR2 FQGNSA, per germline. This CDR3 is built from 14 residues. Between the trimmed V and J ends, which lost 1 base and 2 bases, there was a span of 9 bases. CDR3 sequence (DNA): TGTGCCAGCAGCTTAGATGGGGGAGCCTACGAGCAGTACGTC. Protein sequence: CASSLDGGAYEQYV.

This clonotype was picked up a small number of times. V gene TRBV12-3 or TRBV12-4 combines with J gene TRBJ2-1, with D perhaps being TRBD1 or TRBD2 (5 bases each). Trimming pared 7 bases from V and 8 bases from J, leaving 18 bases between. The CDR3 contains 14 residues. The CDR3 sequence is CASIGTSPGYEQFF. The CDR3, as DNA: TGTGCCAGCATCGGGACGTCTCCTGGCTATGAGCAGTTCTTC.

This clonotype was counted between two and nine times. The chain recombines TRBV11-2 with TRBJ2-5; D remains ambiguous. The V and J ends lost 5 bases and 2 bases respectively, with 15 bases between them. This CDR3 has 15 amino acids. Germline lookup yields CDR1 SGHAT and CDR2 FQNNGV. The chain's CDR3 is CASSHHVSPQETQYF. The CDR3 bases are TGTGCCAGCAGCCACCATGTTAGCCCTCAAGAGACCCAGTACTTC.

This clonotype was recorded a few times. The chain is built from TRBV5-4 and TRBJ2-7, with TRBD2 matching 14 bases. This CDR3 spans 16 amino acids. Germline-derived CDR1 and CDR2 are SGHNT and YYREEE (reference sequence). With V trimmed by 4 bases and J by 7 bases, 10 bases remained unmatched. The CDR3 reads CASSQGTSGSSREQYF. The DNA for the CDR3 is TGTGCCAGCAGCCAGGGGACTAGCGGGAGTTCCAGGGAGCAGTACTTC.

This clonotype has only a few counts. This chain connects TRBV12-3 or TRBV12-4 to TRBJ1-2, with D tentatively TRBD1 (6 bases). Deletions cut 6 bases from V and 3 bases from J, with 17 bases between. CDR3 size: 15 residues. The CDR3 bases are TGTGCCAGCAGGACCCTCGGGGGGCTCCACTATGGCTACACCTTC. Its translation is CASRTLGGLHYGYTF.

This clonotype turned up a few times. This chain joins TRBV7-2 and TRBJ2-7; a weak D match, TRBD2 (5 bases). Germline V gives CDR1 SGHTA, CDR2 FQGNSA. This CDR3 comprises 14 residues. V lost 5 bases and J lost 7, with 18 bases in between. The CDR3 DNA reads as TGTGCCAGCAGCGAAGAGGGTGCCCTTGGGGAGCAGTACTTC. The encoded protein is CASSEEGALGEQYF.

This clonotype was counted between two and nine times. The chain is built from TRBV7-3 and TRBJ1-1; D gene uncertain. Between the trimmed V and J ends, which lost 0 bases and 1 base, there was a span of 6 bases. The CDR3 is made up of 14 amino acids. CDR1 SGHTA and CDR2 FQGTGA come from the germline V gene. CDR3 sequence (DNA): TGTGCCAGCAGCTTAACCGCTGCGAACACTGAAGCTTTCTTT. Translation gives CASSLTAANTEAFF.

Here the CDR3 reads CASRRLVDNQPQHF. CDR3 DNA sequence: TGTGCCAGCAGAAGACTTGTGGACAATCAGCCCCAGCATTTT. The chain uses TRBV28 and TRBJ1-5; D uncertain. The ends were cut back, 6 bases at V and 3 bases at J, with 12 bases in the middle. The CDR3 is 14 amino acids. Germline lookup yields CDR1 MDHEN and CDR2 SYDVKM.

V and J are TRBV6-2 or TRBV6-3 and TRBJ2-1; TRBD2 matches at 8 bases. Trimming removed 7 bases from V and 2 bases from J; junction bases left unmatched: 13. The CDR3 totals 17 residues. The germline CDR1 and CDR2 sequences are MNHEY and SVGEGT. CDR3 loop: CASIWAGGTVAYNEQFF. The CDR3 DNA reads TGTGCCAGCATTTGGGCGGGAGGAACAGTTGCCTACAATGAGCAGTTCTTC.

The chain couples TRBV7-2 to TRBJ2-7; 8 positions agree with TRBD2. The length of the CDR3 is 15 residues. Germline CDR1 reads SGHTA; CDR2 reads FQGNSA. V dropped 0 bases and J dropped 4; count of bases not matched to a gene: 5. The CDR3 sequence is CASSLASGSQYEQYV. Here the CDR3 DNA reads TGTGCCAGCAGCTTAGCGAGCGGGAGTCAGTACGAGCAGTACGTC.

This clonotype showed up many times. This chain uses TRBV7-2 with TRBJ1-1; D is perhaps TRBD1 (5 bases). The CDR3 is 14 amino acids. V was clipped by 5 bases and J by 4 bases, with 14 bases between them. From germline, CDR1 is SGHTA and CDR2 FQGNSA. The CDR3 coding sequence is TGTGCCAGCAGCCGCGGTTGGGGCCTCACTGAAGCTTTCTTT. This codes for CASSRGWGLTEAFF.

The gene calls are TRBV9 and TRBJ2-3; D not certain. CDR1 is SGDLS, CDR2 YYNGEE, per germline. V was trimmed by 0 bases and J by 0 bases, leaving 2 bases between them. The CDR3 is made up of 13 amino acids. The DNA for the CDR3 is TGTGCCAGCAGCGTAGTTAGCACAGATACGCAGTATTTT. Translation gives CASSVVSTDTQYF.

This chain links TRBV12-3 or TRBV12-4 with TRBJ2-5; D not certain. Trimming removed 2 bases from V and 2 bases from J, with 9 bases in between. The CDR3 has 14 amino acids. CDR3: CASSLTHGQETQYF. CDR3 bases: TGTGCCAGCAGTTTAACGCACGGTCAAGAGACCCAGTACTTC.

This clonotype occurred a few times. This rearrangement joins TRBV19 to TRBJ2-1; D ambiguous. Germline CDR1 LNHDA, CDR2 SQIVND (reference sequence). The CDR3 loop spans 15 amino acids. V shed 5 bases and J shed 4 bases, with 15 bases lying between them. CDR3 sequence: CASSVSAQPYNEQFF. In nucleotides, the CDR3 is TGTGCCAGTAGTGTTTCAGCGCAGCCTTACAATGAGCAGTTCTTC.

V is TRBV6-2 or TRBV6-3 and J is TRBJ1-1; TRBD1 might be the D (6 bases). V gave up 7 bases and J gave up 3 bases, with 12 bases separating them. The CDR3 length is 13 residues. In germline, CDR1 is MNHEY, CDR2 SVGEGT. CDR3 nucleotide sequence: TGTGCCAGCATAGGACAGAGGTACACTGAAGCTTTCTTT. It specifies CASIGQRYTEAFF.

J is TRBJ2-7 and V is TRBV27; a weak D match, TRBD2 (5 bases). The V and J ends lost 3 bases and 6 bases respectively, with 12 bases between them. The CDR3 is 13 amino acids. The V gene's germline CDR1 is MNHEY and CDR2 SMNVEV (reference sequence). The CDR3 DNA sequence: TGTGCCAGCAGTTTTGGTGGGAGCACCGAGCAGTACGTC. This sequence encodes CASSFGGSTEQYV.

J is TRBJ1-3 and V is TRBV6-1; 7 nucleotides line up with TRBD1. The CDR3 is 15 residues long. Germline lookup yields CDR1 MNHNS and CDR2 SASEGT. Germline trimming cut 3 bases from V and 5 bases from J; bases unmatched to any gene: 7. CDR3 sequence reads: CASSDPGQRRNTIYF. The CDR3 DNA sequence: TGTGCCAGCAGTGACCCGGGACAGAGAAGAAACACCATATATTTT.

The chain uses TRBV7-6 and TRBJ2-1; 12 positions agree with TRBD2. There are 16 residues in the CDR3. The ends lost 5 bases at V and 5 bases at J; junction bases unmatched: 7. Germline CDR1 reads SGHVS; CDR2 reads FNYEAQ. The chain's CDR3 is CASSGELAGGHNEQFF. The CDR3 DNA follows: TGTGCCAGCAGCGGCGAACTAGCGGGAGGCCACAATGAGCAGTTCTTC.

The chain recombines TRBV6-2 or TRBV6-3 with TRBJ1-1; D is ambiguous. The CDR3 is 13 residues long. Germline CDR1 is MNHEY and CDR2 is SVGEGT. Between the trimmed V and J ends, which lost 7 bases and 3 bases, there was a span of 12 bases. The CDR3 DNA reads TGTGCCAGCACCCAGACCCGATACACTGAAGCTTTCTTT. This gives the protein CASTQTRYTEAFF.

This chain connects TRBV28 to TRBJ2-5; either TRBD1 or TRBD2 may fit D (6 bases each). The CDR3 spans 15 residues. Trimming shortened V by 6 bases and J by 0 bases, and 14 bases separated the two germline ends. CDR1 is MDHEN, CDR2 SYDVKM, per germline. The CDR3 DNA sequence: TGTGCCAGCAGCGGTGGGGGGCGGAACCAAGAGACCCAGTACTTC. Residues: CASSGGGRNQETQYF.

The chain links TRBV10-3 to TRBJ1-1; D may be TRBD1 (6 bases). The CDR3 runs 12 residues. V was trimmed by 0 bases and J by 7 bases, leaving 6 bases between them. Per the germline V gene, CDR1 is ENHRY and CDR2 is SYGVKD. CDR3 sequence reads: CAISESTGEAFF. CDR3 bases: TGTGCCATCAGTGAGTCGACAGGTGAAGCTTTCTTT.

The chain has TRBV27 and TRBJ2-5; D is possibly TRBD1 or TRBD2 (6 bases each). CDR1 and CDR2 from the germline V gene are MNHEY and SMNVEV (reference sequence). V was pared by 8 bases and J by 3 bases, with 13 bases between. The CDR3 is 13 amino acids. The CDR3 spells CASGGQGEETQYF. CDR3 nucleotides: TGTGCCAGCGGGGGGCAGGGAGAAGAGACCCAGTACTTC.

With regard to this clonotype: The junction departs from germline at one end; a sequencing error may be responsible. The genes are TRBV7-9 and TRBJ1-5, with D possibly matching TRBD1 (5 bases). This CDR3 comprises 17 residues. Germline loops: CDR1 SEHNR, CDR2 FQNEAQ (reference sequence). In DNA, the CDR3 is TGTGCCAGCAGCCTAGCTCAGGGCCCCTATAGCAATCAGCCCCAGCATTTT. Protein product: CASSLAQGPYSNQPQHF.

The chain employs TRBV19 and TRBJ1-1; possibly TRBD1 for D (5 bases). Germline CDR1 reads LNHDA; CDR2 reads SQIVND (reference sequence). Trimming shortened V by 6 bases and J by 1 base, and 15 bases separated the two germline ends. The CDR3 is 15 amino acids. DNA for the CDR3: TGTGCCAGTAGGTCCCAGGGATTAGCGAACACTGAAGCTTTCTTT. Encoded protein: CASRSQGLANTEAFF.

The table lists this clonotype with many counts. Here the CDR3 DNA reads TGTGCCAGCAGTTACGGGGGTTGGGCGTTCTCTCGAGAGACCCAGTACTTC. Encoded protein: CASSYGGWAFSRETQYF. The chain uses TRBV6-5 and TRBJ2-5, with D perhaps given as TRBD1 or TRBD2 (5 bases each). The CDR3 has 17 residues. Trimming cost V 2 bases and J 4 bases, with 20 bases left between them. Germline-derived CDR1 and CDR2 are MNHEY and SVGAGI.